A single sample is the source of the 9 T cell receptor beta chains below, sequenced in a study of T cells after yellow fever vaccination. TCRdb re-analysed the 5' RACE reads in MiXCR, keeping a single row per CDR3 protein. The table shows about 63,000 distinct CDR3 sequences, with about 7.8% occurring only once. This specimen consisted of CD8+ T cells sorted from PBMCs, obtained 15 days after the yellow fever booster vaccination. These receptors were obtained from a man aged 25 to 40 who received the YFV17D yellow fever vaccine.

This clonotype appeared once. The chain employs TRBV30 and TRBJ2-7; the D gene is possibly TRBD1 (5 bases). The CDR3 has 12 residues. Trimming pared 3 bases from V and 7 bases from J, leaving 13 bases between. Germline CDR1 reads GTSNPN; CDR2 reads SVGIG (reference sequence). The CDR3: CAWSTGPWEQYF. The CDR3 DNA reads TGTGCCTGGAGCACAGGACCCTGGGAGCAGTACTTC.

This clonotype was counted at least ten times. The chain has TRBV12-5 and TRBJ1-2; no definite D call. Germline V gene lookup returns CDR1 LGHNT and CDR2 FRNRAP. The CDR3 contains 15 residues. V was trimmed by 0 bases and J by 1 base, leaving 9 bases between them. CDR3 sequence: CASGLVVDFNYGYTF. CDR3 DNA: TGTGCTAGTGGTTTGGTAGTGGATTTTAACTATGGCTACACCTTC.

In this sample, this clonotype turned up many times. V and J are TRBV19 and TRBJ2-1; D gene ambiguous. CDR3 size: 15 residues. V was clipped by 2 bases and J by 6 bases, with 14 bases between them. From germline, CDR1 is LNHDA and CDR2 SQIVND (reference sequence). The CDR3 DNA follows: TGTGCCAGTAGTATAATGGCTAGTGTGGGCAATGAGCAGTTCTTC. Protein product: CASSIMASVGNEQFF.

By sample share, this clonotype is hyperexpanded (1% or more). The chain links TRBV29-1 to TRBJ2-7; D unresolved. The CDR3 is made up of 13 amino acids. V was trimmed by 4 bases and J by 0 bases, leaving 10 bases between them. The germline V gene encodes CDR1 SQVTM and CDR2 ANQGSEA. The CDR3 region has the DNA TGCAGCGTTGCCAGGCCGAGCTCCTACGAGCAGTACTTC. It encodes CSVARPSSYEQYF.

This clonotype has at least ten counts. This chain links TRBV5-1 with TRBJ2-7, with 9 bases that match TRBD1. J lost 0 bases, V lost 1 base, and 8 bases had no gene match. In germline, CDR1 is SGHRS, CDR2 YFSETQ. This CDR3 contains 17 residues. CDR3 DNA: TGCGCCAGCAGCTTGTTGGGGACAGGGCCGAGCTCCTACGAGCAGTACTTC. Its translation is CASSLLGTGPSSYEQYF.

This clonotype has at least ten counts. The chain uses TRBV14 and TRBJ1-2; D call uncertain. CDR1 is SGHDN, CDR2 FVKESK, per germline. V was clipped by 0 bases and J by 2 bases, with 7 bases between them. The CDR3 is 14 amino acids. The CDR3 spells CASSQEATNYGYTF. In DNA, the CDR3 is TGTGCCAGCAGCCAAGAGGCAACCAACTATGGCTACACCTTC.

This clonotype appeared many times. The CDR3 region is CASSLAGTPEQFF. Here the CDR3 DNA reads TGTGCCAGCAGCTTAGCCGGGACCCCTGAGCAGTTCTTC. V and J are TRBV7-9 and TRBJ2-1, with D perhaps matching TRBD1 or TRBD2 (5 bases each). Germline V lookup: CDR1 SEHNR, CDR2 FQNEAQ (reference sequence). Trimming stripped 0 bases from V and 9 bases from J, with 9 bases between. The CDR3 length is 13 residues.

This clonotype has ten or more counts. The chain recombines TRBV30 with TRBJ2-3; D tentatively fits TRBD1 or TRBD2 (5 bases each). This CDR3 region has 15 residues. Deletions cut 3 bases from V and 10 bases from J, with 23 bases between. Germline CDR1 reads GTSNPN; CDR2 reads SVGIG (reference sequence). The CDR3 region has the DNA TGTGCCTGGAGCCCCGGGACCTTTAGTGGTGTCTCGCAGTATTTT. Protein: CAWSPGTFSGVSQYF. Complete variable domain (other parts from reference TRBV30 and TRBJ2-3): SQTIHQWPATLVQPVGSPLSLECTVEGTSNPNLYWYRQAAGRGLQLLFYSVGIGQISSEVPQNLSASRPQDRQFILSSKKLLLSDSGFYLCAWSPGTFSGVSQYFGPGTRLTVL.

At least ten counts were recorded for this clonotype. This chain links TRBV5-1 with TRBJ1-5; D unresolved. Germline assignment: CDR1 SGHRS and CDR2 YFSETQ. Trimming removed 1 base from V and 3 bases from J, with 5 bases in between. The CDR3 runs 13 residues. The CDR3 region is CASSLMSNQPQHF. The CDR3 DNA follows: TGCGCCAGCAGCTTGATGTCCAATCAGCCCCAGCATTTT. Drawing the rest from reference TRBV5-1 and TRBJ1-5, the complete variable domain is KAGVTQTPRYLIKTRGQQVTLSCSPISGHRSVSWYQQTPGQGLQFLFEYFSETQRNKGNFPGRFSGRQFSNSRSEMNVSTLELGDSALYLCASSLMSNQPQHFGDGTRLSIL.